This T cell receptor beta chain was sequenced in a study of blood T cell repertoires in COVID-19 (dated by TCRdb to about 2020). Regarding the study in general: The collaborator samples originated in the United States, Italy and Spain and spanned the acute and convalescent phases of COVID-19. The material from the prospective study consisted of cDNA or gDNA derived from T cells, B-cell-depleted T cells, or PBMCs. The dataset comprised deeply sampled blood TCRbeta repertoires from subjects exposed to, actively infected with, or recovered from COVID-19. The repertoires were released in a freely available public database intended as a resource for research on the immune response to SARS-CoV-2. Samples came from the ongoing ImmuneRACE study (first 160 participants) plus 1,254 subjects from 6 global collaborators. A de-identified subject ID, COVID-19 status, age in years and sex were almost always included in the sample metadata. Where available, HLA class I and class II types were obtained from metadata supplied by the sample provider rather than from assay-based typing.

The germline V gene yields KGHSH for CDR1 and LQKENI for CDR2. Trimming leaves V shorter by 3 bases and J shorter by 4 bases, with the junction holding 6 bases beyond the gene matches. The CDR3 runs 15 amino acids, cysteine and phenylalanine included. Only the CDR3 portion is preserved as DNA: 45 bases, with reading frame beginning at the first base. TCRbeta CDR3 regions were amplified from genomic DNA using the immunoSEQ Assay, a bias-controlled multiplex PCR. Per the original workflow: The number of nucleated cells in each sample was estimated from the amplification of reference gene primers within the assay. To quantify the absolute abundance of each unique TCRbeta CDR3 rearrangement, sequence reads were collapsed and filtered. For each sample, productive Simpson clonality was calculated by taking the square root of Simpson's diversity index across productive rearrangements. The clones in this table, taken by TCRdb from immuneACCESS, are in-frame only. Not every clone is retained; where verified, under half of the shortfall comes from an unresolved V gene, and the cause of the rest is unknown. For V, J and clone size, that table is used; D and trimming come from the DNA. The sample includes about 60,000 clones, with about 76% observed a single time. Jointly, the top ten make up around 50% of the sample.

Whole blood was collected in K2EDTA tubes by collaborating institutions according to the institutions' own protocols. For TCRbeta analysis, collaborator samples were shipped as frozen whole blood, as isolated PBMCs, or as DNA extracted from either sample type. Worth noting for this clone: The specificity of this receptor is unknown. Qualities for individual bases were not recorded, and no much larger clone is one base off.

On the study overall, not on this receptor specifically: The quantity of clinical and demographic metadata differed by source and by participant and was supplied without curation.

Recombination connected TRBV18 to TRBJ2-7; TRBD1 aligns with 10 central bases. What was sequenced was peripheral blood. The receptor was derived from an elderly woman with acute or convalescent COVID-19. The CDR3 reads as follows: CASSPTGTGEYEQYF. The DNA sequence is TGTGCCAGCTCACCGACCGGGACAGGGGAATACGAGCAGTACTTC.